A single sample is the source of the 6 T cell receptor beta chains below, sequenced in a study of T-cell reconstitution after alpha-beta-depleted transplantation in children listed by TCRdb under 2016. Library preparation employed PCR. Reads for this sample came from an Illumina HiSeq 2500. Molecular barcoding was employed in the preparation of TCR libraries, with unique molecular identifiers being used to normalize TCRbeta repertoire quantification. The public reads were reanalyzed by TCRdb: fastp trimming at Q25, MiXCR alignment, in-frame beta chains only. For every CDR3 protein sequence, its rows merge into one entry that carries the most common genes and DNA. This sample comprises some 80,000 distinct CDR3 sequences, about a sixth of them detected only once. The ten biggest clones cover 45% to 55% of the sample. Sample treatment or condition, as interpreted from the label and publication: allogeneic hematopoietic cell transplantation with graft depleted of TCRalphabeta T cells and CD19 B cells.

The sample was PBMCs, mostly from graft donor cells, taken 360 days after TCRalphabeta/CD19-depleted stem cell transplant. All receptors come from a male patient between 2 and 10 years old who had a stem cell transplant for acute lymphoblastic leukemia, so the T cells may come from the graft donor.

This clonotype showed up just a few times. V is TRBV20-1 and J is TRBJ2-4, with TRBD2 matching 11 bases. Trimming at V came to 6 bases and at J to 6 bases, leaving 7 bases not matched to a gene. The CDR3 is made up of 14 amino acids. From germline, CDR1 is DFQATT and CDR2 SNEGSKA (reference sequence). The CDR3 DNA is TGCAGTGCGCGACTAGCGGGACCCTTAAACATTCAGTACTTC. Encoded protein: CSARLAGPLNIQYF.

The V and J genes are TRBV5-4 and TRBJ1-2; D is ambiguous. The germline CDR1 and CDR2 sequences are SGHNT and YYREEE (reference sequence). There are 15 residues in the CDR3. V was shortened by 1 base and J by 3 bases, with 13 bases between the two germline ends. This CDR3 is CASSLLPRTDYGYTF. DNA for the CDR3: TGTGCCAGCAGCTTGTTACCCCGGACGGACTATGGCTACACCTTC.

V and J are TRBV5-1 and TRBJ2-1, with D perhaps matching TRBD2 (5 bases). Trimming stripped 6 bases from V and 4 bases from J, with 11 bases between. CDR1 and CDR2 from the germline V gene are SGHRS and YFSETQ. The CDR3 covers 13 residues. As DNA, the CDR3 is TGCGCCAGCAAAAGACTACCTTACAATGAGCAGTTCTTC. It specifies CASKRLPYNEQFF.

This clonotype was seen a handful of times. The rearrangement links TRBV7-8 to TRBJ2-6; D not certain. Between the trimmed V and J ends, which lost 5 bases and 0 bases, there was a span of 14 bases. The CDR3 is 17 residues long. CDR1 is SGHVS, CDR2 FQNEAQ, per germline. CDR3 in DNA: TGTGCCAGCAGCCAACGGTCCACTCTCTCTGGGGCCAACGTCCTGACTTTC. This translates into CASSQRSTLSGANVLTF. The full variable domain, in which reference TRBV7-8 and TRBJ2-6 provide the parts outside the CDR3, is GAGVSQSPRYKVAKRGQDVALRCDPISGHVSLFWYQQALGQGPEFLTYFQNEAQLDKSGLPSDRFFAERPEGSVSTLKIQRTQQEDSAVYLCASSQRSTLSGANVLTFGAGSRLTVL.

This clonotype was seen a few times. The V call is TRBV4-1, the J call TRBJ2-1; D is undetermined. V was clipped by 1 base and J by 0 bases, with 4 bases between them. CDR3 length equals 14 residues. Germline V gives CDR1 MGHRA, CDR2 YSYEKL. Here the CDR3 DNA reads TGCGCCAGCAGCCAAGTTGCCTCCTACAATGAGCAGTTCTTC. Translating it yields CASSQVASYNEQFF.

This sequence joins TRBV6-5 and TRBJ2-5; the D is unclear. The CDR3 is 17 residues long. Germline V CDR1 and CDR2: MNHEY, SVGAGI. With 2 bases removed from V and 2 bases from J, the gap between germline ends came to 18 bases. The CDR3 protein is CASSYAFGPETQETQYF. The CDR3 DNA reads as TGTGCCAGCAGTTACGCCTTTGGACCTGAGACTCAAGAGACCCAGTACTTC.